This T cell receptor (beta chain) is drawn from a study of cytomegalovirus exposure and HLA in healthy donors. Notes on the study in general: The study recorded fewer than 200 TCR beta chains that were cytomegalovirus-associated. Prior analysis indicated that the majority of TCR beta V segments exhibited productivity approximately 87% or approximately 30% of the time.

A word on this clone: What it recognizes is unknown.

It was with 60 Vbeta and 13 Jbeta primers that the PCR ran. Libraries were prepared by immunoSEQ multiplex PCR; TCRdb keeps only in-frame clonotypes and omits some of them. The sample records 150,000 to 200,000 clones, about four fifths being singletons. Germline V gene data show CDR1 as MDHEN and CDR2 as SYDVKM. Trimming took 4 bases from V and 3 from J; bases not matched to a gene: 11. This CDR3 comprises 16 residues. The sequencing sample was made of PBMCs. The chain has TRBV28 and TRBJ1-1; 7 nucleotides match TRBD1. The sequence was collected from a woman under 40 in good health and CMV-seropositive. CDR3 sequence (DNA): TGTGCCAGCAGTTCGTTCTTGGACAGGTCTTACACTGAAGCTTTCTTT. Translating gives CASSSFLDRSYTEAFF. Supplemented by reference TRBV28 and TRBJ1-1, the full variable domain reads DVKVTQSSRYLVKRTGEKVFLECVQDMDHENMFWYRQDPGLGLRLIYFSYDVKMKEKGDIPEGYSVSREKKERFSLILESASTNQTSMYLCASSSFLDRSYTEAFFGQGTRLTVV.